This T cell receptor beta chain was retrieved from a study of blood T cells in healthy people across ages. The CDR3 sequence is 16 residues long. V shed 3 bases and J shed 5 bases, with 17 bases lying between them. Germline CDR1 MGHRA, CDR2 YSYEKL. Then a second PCR, running roughly 7 to 11 cycles, was carried out with a sample-barcoded 5' primer and a J-beta primer mix. TCRdb fed the 5' RACE reads into MiXCR, producing one record per CDR3 protein. The sample yields about 1 million distinct CDR3 sequences, under 55% seen once. The J gene is TRBJ2-1, the V gene TRBV4-1; D is ambiguous. The receptor was isolated from a woman aged 55-70 years in good health. Sequencing was done on a sample of blood. CDR3 region: CASSQADPAPNNEQFF. The CDR3 bases are TGCGCCAGCAGCCAGGCGGACCCGGCCCCCAACAATGAGCAGTTCTTC.